These 30 T cell receptor beta chains came from one sample sequenced in a study of beta chain features in type 1 diabetes. Study-level findings and limits: Significant though moderate, a shortening of TCRB CDR3s appeared in all four CD4+ subsets of Type 1 diabetes patients.

Expressed TCRB transcripts were sequenced after all isolated RNA was converted to cDNA. Some clones are missing from TCRdb's copy, which holds only in-frame ones; the method was immunoSEQ multiplex PCR. The repertoire includes hundreds of thousands of clones, about a tenth of them detected once, and around 1% sits in the top ten. These receptors lack a known antigen. The source material was central memory CD4+ T cells from blood. The source is a man aged 25-45 years with type 1 diabetes.

This clone has more than one count but fewer than ten. This chain connects TRBV7-9 to TRBJ2-5, with D possibly TRBD1 on 6 matching bases. Germline CDR1 reads SEHNR; CDR2 reads FQNEAQ (reference sequence). The CDR3 has 13 residues. V lost 5 bases to trimming and J lost 5 bases, with 12 bases between them. CDR3 protein: CASSRAGVETQYF. The CDR3 DNA reads TGTGCCAGCAGCCGGGCAGGGGTCGAGACCCAGTACTTC.

This clone was picked up a small number of times. An end of the junction does not agree with germline; a read error may underlie this. The chain uses TRBV11-2 and TRBJ2-4, with TRBD2 as a possible D gene (5 bases). The CDR3 contains 16 residues. Germline CDR1 is SGHAT and CDR2 is FQNNGV. The CDR3 DNA sequence: TGTGCCAGCAGCTTAGATTTCGGGCTAGCCTCCCCGATTCGGTACTTC. As protein: CASSLDFGLASPIRYF.

This clone was seen more than once but under ten times. This chain joins TRBV29-1 and TRBJ1-2; weak D call: TRBD1 (5 bases). Germline V gene sequence: CDR1 SQVTM, CDR2 ANQGSEA. Between the trimmed V and J ends, which lost 6 bases and 0 bases, there was a span of 17 bases. The CDR3 is made up of 15 amino acids. The CDR3 spells CSVQGSGASNYGYTF. CDR3 nucleotide sequence: TGCAGCGTCCAAGGCAGCGGGGCTTCTAACTATGGCTACACCTTC.

This clone was seen more than once but under ten times. The chain uses TRBV14 and TRBJ2-5, with 8 bases lining up with TRBD1. This CDR3 has 15 amino acids. Germline V CDR1 and CDR2: SGHDN, FVKESK. The trim removed 3 bases at V and 2 bases at J, leaving 5 bases unmatched. CDR3 sequence: CASSQGGQAQETQYF. The CDR3 nucleotides read TGTGCCAGCAGCCAGGGGGGACAGGCACAAGAGACCCAGTACTTC.

The table lists this clone with a few counts. The chain has TRBV5-1 and TRBJ2-5; D is unclear. There are 14 residues in the CDR3. The germline CDR1 and CDR2 sequences are SGHRS and YFSETQ. Trimming took off 0 bases at V and 0 bases at J, with 6 bases between the two ends. The CDR3 DNA follows: TGCGCCAGCAGCTTGGGAGAGTACCAAGAGACCCAGTACTTC. Amino acids: CASSLGEYQETQYF.

V gene TRBV4-3 combines with J gene TRBJ1-4; 10 bases agree with TRBD1. The CDR3 is made up of 15 amino acids. The V gene's germline CDR1 is LGHNA and CDR2 YSLEER. With V trimmed by 3 bases and J by 6 bases, 4 bases remained unmatched. CDR3 sequence: CASSQATGGYEKLFF. In DNA form, the CDR3 reads TGCGCCAGCAGCCAGGCGACAGGGGGCTATGAAAAACTGTTTTTT.

The chain couples TRBV11-2 to TRBJ1-1; maybe TRBD1 (5 bases). Germline V gives CDR1 SGHAT, CDR2 FQNNGV. This CDR3 spans 17 amino acids. V lost 5 bases to trimming and J lost 1 base, with 20 bases between them. CDR3 DNA sequence: TGTGCCAGCAGCCACAGCGCGTGGGGCGGCGGGAACACTGAAGCTTTCTTT. Protein product: CASSHSAWGGGNTEAFF.

This clone was counted only a few times. The gene calls are TRBV4-3 and TRBJ2-1; D perhaps matches TRBD1 (8 bases). The CDR3 covers 15 residues. V was cut by 5 bases and J by 1 base, with 12 bases left in between. CDR1 is LGHNA and CDR2 is YSLEER in the germline V gene. The CDR3 DNA reads TGCGCCAGCAGCGTACAGGGGGGGTCCTACAATGAGCAGTTCTTC. This encodes CASSVQGGSYNEQFF.

V and J are TRBV2 and TRBJ1-6; the D is unclear. Trimming removed 2 bases at V and 5 bases at J, with 10 bases between. Germline CDR1 SNHLY, CDR2 FYNNEI. The CDR3 is made up of 15 amino acids. Here the CDR3 DNA reads TGTGCCAGCAGTGAACGCAGGACTGATAATTCACCCCTCCACTTT. Protein sequence: CASSERRTDNSPLHF. Variable domain in full (rest from reference TRBV2 and TRBJ1-6): EPEVTQTPSHQVTQMGQEVILRCVPISNHLYFYWYRQILGQKVEFLVSFYNNEISEKSEIFDDQFSVERPDGSNFTLKIRSTKLEDSAMYFCASSERRTDNSPLHFGNGTRLTVT.

This clone was detected only a few times. The chain combines TRBV19 with TRBJ1-5; 11 nucleotides match TRBD1. The CDR3 sequence is 15 residues long. Germline trimming cut 3 bases from V and 2 bases from J; bases unmatched to any gene: 0. Germline CDR1 LNHDA, CDR2 SQIVND (reference sequence). DNA for the CDR3: TGTGCCAGTAGTATGGGACAGGGGGGCAATCAGCCCCAGCATTTT. As protein: CASSMGQGGNQPQHF.

This clone was seen a handful of times. The chain is built from TRBV10-3 and TRBJ1-1; TRBD1 aligns across 8 bases. This CDR3 spans 14 amino acids. V lost 6 bases to trimming and J lost 0 bases; unmatched junction nucleotides: 3. The germline CDR1 and CDR2 sequences are ENHRY and SYGVKD. Written as DNA, the CDR3 is TGTGCCATCAGACAGGGGGGAGTGAACACTGAAGCTTTCTTT. Encoded protein: CAIRQGGVNTEAFF.

This chain joins TRBV28 and TRBJ1-2; no clear D gene. CDR1 and CDR2 (germline): MDHEN, SYDVKM. The CDR3 is 15 amino acids. Deletions cut 7 bases from V and 4 bases from J, with 19 bases between. The CDR3 DNA follows: TGTGCCAGCAATTGGGCCGGGGAAGGGCGCTATGGCTACACCTTC. Protein: CASNWAGEGRYGYTF.

This clone was observed a few times. Other nucleotide sequences from this sample produce the same CDR3. V gene TRBV13 combines with J gene TRBJ1-1; no firm D call. The V and J ends lost 3 bases and 1 base respectively, with 6 bases between them. The germline CDR1 and CDR2 sequences are PRHDT and FYEKMQ (reference sequence). The CDR3 runs 13 residues. The CDR3 DNA reads as TGTGCCAGCAGCTTTCGCCCGAACACTGAAGCTTTCTTT. This codes for CASSFRPNTEAFF.

The rearrangement joins TRBV7-8 to TRBJ2-1, with 9 bases that match TRBD1. V was clipped by 0 bases and J by 14 bases; unmatched bases: 5. This CDR3 is built from 13 residues. Per the germline V gene, CDR1 is SGHVS and CDR2 is FQNEAQ. The CDR3 coding sequence is TGTGCCAGCAGCTTAGCGCGGGACAGGGAGGAGTTCTTC. It is translated as CASSLARDREEFF.

The chain has TRBV4-3 and TRBJ2-1, with TRBD2 matching 11 bases. The ends lost 2 bases at V and 1 base at J; junction bases unmatched: 10. The CDR3 has 19 amino acids. Per germline, CDR1 LGHNA and CDR2 YSLEER. The CDR3 sequence: CASSQQGLAERSSYNEQFF. DNA for the CDR3: TGCGCCAGCAGCCAACAGGGACTAGCGGAACGTTCTTCCTACAATGAGCAGTTCTTC.

The chain links TRBV28 to TRBJ1-6, with D uncertain. This CDR3 is 14 amino acids long. Trimming cost V 6 bases and J 7 bases, with 13 bases left between them. Germline CDR1 and CDR2: MDHEN and SYDVKM. CDR3 protein: CASSSGQGNSPLHF. The CDR3 region has the DNA TGTGCCAGCAGCTCGGGCCAAGGGAATTCACCCCTCCACTTT.

A few counts support this clone. The DNA of the CDR3 is TGTGCCAGCAGCATTGGACAGCCGGGGGAGACCCAGTACTTC. This sequence encodes CASSIGQPGETQYF. This chain uses TRBV11-2 with TRBJ2-5; D perhaps matches TRBD1 (6 bases). The CDR3 runs to 14 residues. V was clipped by 5 bases and J by 5 bases, with 15 bases between them. Germline V lookup: CDR1 SGHAT, CDR2 FQNNGV.

This clone turned up a few times. J is TRBJ2-3 and V is TRBV2; 10 positions match TRBD1. The CDR3 runs 15 residues. Germline V gene sequence: CDR1 SNHLY, CDR2 FYNNEI. V shed 5 bases and J 3 bases; nucleotides not matched to a gene: 5. This chain's CDR3 is CASSPDRGQTDTQYF. CDR3 coding DNA: TGTGCCAGCAGTCCCGACAGGGGGCAAACAGATACGCAGTATTTT.

In DNA form, the CDR3 reads TGTGCCAGCAGCCTCATCCCTGGGGGTGGAAACACCATATATTTT. Translating gives CASSLIPGGGNTIYF. The chain links TRBV6-6 to TRBJ1-3, with D maybe TRBD1 (5 bases). Germline-derived CDR1 and CDR2 are MNHNY and SVGAGI (reference sequence). The V end lost 6 bases, the J end lost 3 bases, and 15 bases lay between the germline ends. This CDR3 has 15 residues.

The chain uses TRBV5-1 and TRBJ2-3, with unresolved D. Germline V gene lookup returns CDR1 SGHRS and CDR2 YFSETQ. This CDR3 comprises 14 residues. V was clipped by 0 bases and J by 1 base, with 6 bases between them. CDR3 in amino acids: CASSLDIGTDTQYF. In DNA, the CDR3 is TGCGCCAGCAGCTTGGACATCGGCACAGATACGCAGTATTTT.

This clone was observed a few times. The chain employs TRBV30 and TRBJ1-5, with D maybe TRBD1 (5 bases). Germline loops: CDR1 GTSNPN, CDR2 SVGIG (reference sequence). This CDR3 has 14 amino acids. Trimming removed 0 bases from V and 6 bases from J, with 12 bases in between. This CDR3 is CAWSVLGESQPQHF. The DNA for the CDR3 is TGTGCCTGGAGTGTTCTAGGGGAGAGTCAGCCCCAGCATTTT.

This clone appeared a few times. The rearrangement joins TRBV21-1 to TRBJ1-1; TRBD1, the D gene given by the table, was not confirmed from the DNA. TRBV21-1 is annotated as a pseudogene. CDR3 length: 16 amino acids. The CDR3 DNA follows: TGTGCCAGCACTAGGAACGGTAGGGGGCGCAGACCTGAAGCTTTCTTT. Translating gives CASTRNGRGRRPEAFF.

The chain recombines TRBV6-6 with TRBJ1-2; D gene ambiguous. With 0 bases removed from V and 8 bases from J, the gap between germline ends came to 7 bases. This CDR3 has 12 residues. CDR1 and CDR2 from the germline V gene are MNHNY and SVGAGI (reference sequence). CDR3 sequence reads: CASSYSNDGYTF. Written as DNA, the CDR3 is TGTGCCAGCAGTTACTCGAACGACGGCTACACCTTC.

This clone was recorded many times. The junction departs from germline at one end; a sequencing error may be responsible. In DNA, the CDR3 is TGTGCCAGCCCCGCCGGGCCGGCAGATGGTTACACCTTC. This encodes CASPAGPADGYTF. The rearrangement uses TRBV2 and TRBJ1-2; D is unclear. This CDR3 is 13 amino acids long. CDR1 is SNHLY and CDR2 is FYNNEI in the germline V gene.

This clone turned up a few times. The chain has TRBV30 and TRBJ2-5; 9 bases align to TRBD2. This CDR3 contains 15 residues. The junction had 8 bases not matched to a gene; V was cut back by 2 bases and J by 4 bases. The germline V gene encodes CDR1 GTSNPN and CDR2 SVGIG (reference sequence). CDR3: CAWSRPAGGPETQYF. The DNA of the CDR3 is TGTGCCTGGAGTCGCCCAGCGGGGGGACCAGAGACCCAGTACTTC. Full variable domain (rest looked up from reference TRBV30 and TRBJ2-5): SQTIHQWPATLVQPVGSPLSLECTVEGTSNPNLYWYRQAAGRGLQLLFYSVGIGQISSEVPQNLSASRPQDRQFILSSKKLLLSDSGFYLCAWSRPAGGPETQYFGPGTRLLVL.

This sequence joins TRBV30 and TRBJ1-2; D gene unclear. The germline V gene has CDR1 GTSNPN and CDR2 SVGIG (reference sequence). Trimming removed 0 bases at V and 1 base at J, with 9 bases between. The CDR3 extends over 14 amino acids. The CDR3 sequence is CAWSVPRFNYGYTF. The CDR3 DNA reads TGTGCCTGGAGTGTACCCCGATTTAACTATGGCTACACCTTC.

The chain uses TRBV7-2 and TRBJ2-5; D may correspond to TRBD1 or TRBD2 (6 bases each). CDR1 and CDR2 (germline): SGHTA, FQGNSA. Trimming took off 3 bases at V and 1 base at J, with 12 bases between the two ends. CDR3 length: 15 amino acids. The CDR3 protein is CASSFEGGRQETQYF. The CDR3 nucleotides read TGTGCCAGCAGCTTCGAGGGGGGCCGCCAAGAGACCCAGTACTTC.

This clone was detected a few times. The rearrangement links TRBV6-5 to TRBJ2-2, with D perhaps matching TRBD1 or TRBD2 (5 bases each). Germline lookup yields CDR1 MNHEY and CDR2 SVGAGI. CDR3 length equals 13 residues. The ends were cut back, 8 bases at V and 5 bases at J, with 12 bases in the middle. The DNA of the CDR3 is TGTGCCAGCGCCGGGACCAATACCGGGGAGCTGTTTTTT. Protein: CASAGTNTGELFF.

The rearrangement joins TRBV9 to TRBJ2-5; D is ambiguous. V lost 3 bases to trimming and J lost 5 bases, with 8 bases between them. Germline V gene lookup returns CDR1 SGDLS and CDR2 YYNGEE. This CDR3 spans 12 amino acids. For the CDR3, the DNA is TGTGCCAGCAGCGACCGGATGGAGACCCAGTACTTC. It codes for CASSDRMETQYF.

In its sample, this clone was seen a few times. This chain connects TRBV30 to TRBJ1-2, with D possibly TRBD1 on 6 matching bases. CDR1 GTSNPN and CDR2 SVGIG come from the germline V gene (reference sequence). The CDR3 extends over 12 amino acids. The germline V and J ends were trimmed by 7 bases and 3 bases, with 12 bases remaining between them. Here the CDR3 reads CAYTGNHYGYTF. DNA of the CDR3: TGTGCCTATACAGGGAACCACTATGGCTACACCTTC.